These 6 T cell receptor beta chains were all obtained from the same sample, sequenced in a study of blood T cell repertoires in COVID-19. Using immunoSEQ multiplex PCR, the repertoire was profiled, and TCRdb retains in-frame clones only, with some absent. The sample includes a few hundred thousand clones, 89% seen only once; the top ten take about 3%. The sample comprised peripheral blood. Receptors originate from a woman younger than 45 with COVID-19, enrolled during active disease.

The chain recombines TRBV27 with TRBJ2-5; 7 bases align to TRBD1. V lost 3 bases and J lost 7; bases outside the gene matches: 14. CDR3 length: 16 residues. Germline lookup yields CDR1 MNHEY and CDR2 SMNVEV (reference sequence). The CDR3 DNA reads as TGTGCCAGCAGTTTGTTCGGACAGGATGCCGGCGGGACCCAGTACTTC. Protein product: CASSLFGQDAGGTQYF.

The chain recombines TRBV7-9 with TRBJ2-5; 14 positions match TRBD2. Per germline, CDR1 SEHNR and CDR2 FQNEAQ (reference sequence). The V segment lost 3 bases and the J segment 0 bases; nucleotides outside the gene matches: 9. This CDR3 is built from 19 residues. The CDR3 here is CASSFLGTSGGQYQETQYF. CDR3 in DNA: TGTGCCAGCAGCTTCCTTGGGACTAGCGGGGGACAGTACCAAGAGACCCAGTACTTC. Full variable domain (outside the CDR3, taken from reference TRBV7-9 and TRBJ2-5): DTGVSQNPRHKITKRGQNVTFRCDPISEHNRLYWYRQTLGQGPEFLTYFQNEAQLEKSRLLSDRFSAERPKGSFSTLEIQRTEQGDSAMYLCASSFLGTSGGQYQETQYFGPGTRLLVL.

This chain connects TRBV12-5 to TRBJ1-5; 7 bases align to TRBD1. The ends lost 9 bases at V and 3 bases at J; junction bases unmatched: 5. From germline, CDR1 is LGHNT and CDR2 FRNRAP. This CDR3 comprises 13 residues. CDR3 sequence: CASQGGINQPQHF. The DNA of the CDR3 is TGTGCTAGCCAGGGGGGCATCAATCAGCCCCAGCATTTT.

The chain carries TRBV29-1 and TRBJ2-7; 7 nucleotides line up with TRBD2. This CDR3 has 14 residues. Germline V gene data show CDR1 as SQVTM and CDR2 as ANQGSEA. V shed 4 bases and J 3 bases; nucleotides not matched to a gene: 9. The CDR3 reads CSVGSLGGIYEQYF. DNA of the CDR3: TGCAGCGTTGGGTCGTTGGGGGGGATCTACGAGCAGTACTTC.

V usage is TRBV18 and J usage is TRBJ1-1; D may be TRBD1 (6 bases). Germline lookup yields CDR1 KGHSH and CDR2 LQKENI. The CDR3 totals 17 residues. Trimming took 3 bases from V and 3 from J, leaving 20 bases between them. The CDR3 coding sequence is TGTGCCAGCTCACCCGGCAGGGGACCCCGATTGGACACTGAAGCTTTCTTT. Its protein product is CASSPGRGPRLDTEAFF.

This clone was observed a single time. The chain uses TRBV6-1 and TRBJ1-5; 7 bases line up with TRBD1. V was pared by 4 bases and J by 5 bases, with 14 bases of the junction left unmatched. CDR3 length: 17 residues. Germline-derived CDR1 and CDR2 are MNHNS and SASEGT. CDR3 protein: CASSARGLDRVYQPQHF. The CDR3 nucleotides read TGTGCCAGCAGTGCCCGAGGACTTGACAGGGTCTATCAGCCCCAGCATTTT.